This T cell receptor (beta chain) is drawn from a study of cytomegalovirus exposure and HLA in healthy donors. The wider study: Among the roughly 370 genotyped donors, more than 70% were placed in the Caucasian-associated ancestry cluster. Study findings and constraints: DRB1 had the most TCR associations and HLA-C the fewest, a later analysis found, with rates varying by HLA locus. In vitro experiments confirmed that a few CMV-associated chains were specific for CMV antigens. Most TCR sequences were rare, but some public TCRs occurred in many donors.

Researchers ran the PCR with 60 Vbeta and 13 Jbeta primers. TCRdb's copy holds only in-frame clones and misses some; the assay was immunoSEQ multiplex PCR. Among approximately 95,000 clones, more than 60% were seen once, and the ten largest hold approximately 11%. This clone was picked up one time. Its specificity is not known. CDR1 is SGHVS and CDR2 is FNYEAQ in the germline V gene. The CDR3 covers 13 residues. Sequenced input: PBMCs. The TCR sequence derives from a man aged 18 to 29 in good health and CMV-seropositive. The chain uses TRBV7-6 and TRBJ2-5, with 7 nucleotides matching TRBD1. The end of the DNA fits TRBJ2-7 better, so the J call may be wrong. The CDR3 nucleotides read TGTGCCAGCAGCAGGGGACAGCCCTACGAGCAGTACTTC. Translated: CASSRGQPYEQYF.